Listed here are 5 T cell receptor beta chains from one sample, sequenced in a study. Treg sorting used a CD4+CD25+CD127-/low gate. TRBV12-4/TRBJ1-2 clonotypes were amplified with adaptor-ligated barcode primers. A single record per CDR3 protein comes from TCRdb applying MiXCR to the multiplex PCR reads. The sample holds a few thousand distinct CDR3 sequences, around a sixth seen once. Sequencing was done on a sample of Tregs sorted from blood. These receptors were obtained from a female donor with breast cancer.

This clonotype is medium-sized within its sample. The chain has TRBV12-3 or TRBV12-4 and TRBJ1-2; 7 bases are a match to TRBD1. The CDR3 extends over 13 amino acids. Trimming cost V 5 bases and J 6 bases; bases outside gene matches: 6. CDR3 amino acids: CASSRGTADGYTF. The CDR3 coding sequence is TGTGCCAGCAGTCGTGGGACAGCTGATGGCTACACCTTC.

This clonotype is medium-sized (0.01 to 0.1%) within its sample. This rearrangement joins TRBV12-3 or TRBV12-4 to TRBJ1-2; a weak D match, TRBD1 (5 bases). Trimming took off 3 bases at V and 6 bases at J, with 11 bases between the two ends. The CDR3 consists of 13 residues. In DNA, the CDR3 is TGTGCCAGCAGTTTCACCACAGGAAATGGCTACACCTTC. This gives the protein CASSFTTGNGYTF.

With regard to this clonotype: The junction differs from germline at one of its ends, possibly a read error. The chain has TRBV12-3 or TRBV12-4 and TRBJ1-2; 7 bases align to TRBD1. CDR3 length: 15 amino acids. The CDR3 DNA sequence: TGTGCCACCAGCGTAGGTGGGGACAGCTACTATGACTACACCTTC. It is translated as CATSVGGDSYYDYTF.

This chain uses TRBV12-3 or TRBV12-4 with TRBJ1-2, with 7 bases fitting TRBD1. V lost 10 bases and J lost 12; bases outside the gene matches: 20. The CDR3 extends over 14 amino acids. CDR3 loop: CATTSRQGLMADTF. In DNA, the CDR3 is TGTGCCACCACCTCGAGACAGGGCCTCATGGCTGACACCTTC.

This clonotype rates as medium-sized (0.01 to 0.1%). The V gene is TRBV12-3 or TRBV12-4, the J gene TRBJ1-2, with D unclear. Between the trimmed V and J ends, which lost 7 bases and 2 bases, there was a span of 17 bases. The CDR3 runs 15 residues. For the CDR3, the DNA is TGTGCCAGCACTTCCGCGCAGATCTTAAACTATGGCTACACCTTC. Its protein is CASTSAQILNYGYTF.